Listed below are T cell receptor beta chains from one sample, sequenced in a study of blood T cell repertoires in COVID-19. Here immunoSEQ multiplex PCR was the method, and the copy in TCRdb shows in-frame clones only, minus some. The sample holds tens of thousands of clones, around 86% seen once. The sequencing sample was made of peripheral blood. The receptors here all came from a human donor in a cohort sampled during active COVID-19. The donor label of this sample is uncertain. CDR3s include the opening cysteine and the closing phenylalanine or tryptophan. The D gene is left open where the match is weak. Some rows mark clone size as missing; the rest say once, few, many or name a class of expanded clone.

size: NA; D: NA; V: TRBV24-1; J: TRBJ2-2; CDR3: CATLGQNTGELFF
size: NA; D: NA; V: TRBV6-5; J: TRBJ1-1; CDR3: CASSGQLEGTEAFF
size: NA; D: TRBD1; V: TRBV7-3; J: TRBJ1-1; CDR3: CASSSGTGSTEAFF
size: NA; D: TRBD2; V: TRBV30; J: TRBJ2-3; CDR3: CAWTSRGVTDTQYF
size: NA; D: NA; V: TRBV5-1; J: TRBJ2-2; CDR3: CASSLERSSRTGELFF
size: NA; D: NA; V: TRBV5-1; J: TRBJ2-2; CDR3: CASSFDSRATGELFF
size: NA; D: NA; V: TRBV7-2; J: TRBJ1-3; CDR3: CASSPLSTGNTIYF
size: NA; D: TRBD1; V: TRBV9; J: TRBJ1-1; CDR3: CASSVVDRVTEAFF
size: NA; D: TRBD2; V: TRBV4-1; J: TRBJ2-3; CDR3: CASSQGLAGGQFPSTDTQYF
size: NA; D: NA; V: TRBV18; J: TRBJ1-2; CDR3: CASSRRVMMYGYTF
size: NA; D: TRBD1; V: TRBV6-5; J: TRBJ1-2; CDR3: CASVDRVSGYTF
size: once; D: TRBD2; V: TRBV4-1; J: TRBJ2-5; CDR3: CASSQVPSGAQETQYF
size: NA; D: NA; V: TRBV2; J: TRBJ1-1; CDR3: CASNGQGLVSTEAFF